This T cell receptor beta chain was sequenced for a study of cytotoxic CD8 clonotypes in ibrutinib-treated CLL. Study results and limitations: Pretreatment clonality was elevated relative to age-matched healthy donors and paralleled circulating CD8+ T-cell counts. At progression, clonality fell back toward baseline after rising at ibrutinib response.

Assay used: immunoSEQ multiplex PCR; TCRdb lists only in-frame clones, some missing. The sample comprises hundreds of thousands of clones, roughly 67% of which are singletons, and about 6.7% rests with the top ten. A note on this clone: Its antigen is still unknown.

Extraction of roughly 2 micrograms of genomic DNA from cryopreserved PBMCs supplied material for TCR beta libraries. This CDR3 has 13 amino acids. Trimming removed 6 bases at V and 8 bases at J, with 13 bases between. Germline V CDR1 and CDR2: MGHDK, SYGVNS. The material was PBMCs, obtained after 36 months of ibrutinib treatment. This sequence was found in a human donor with chronic lymphocytic leukemia. The V call is TRBV25-1, the J call TRBJ1-4; D is possibly TRBD1 (5 bases). CDR3 DNA sequence: TGTGCCAGCAGCCTGGGGGGTGGCGAAAAACTGTTTTTT. Residues: CASSLGGGEKLFF.